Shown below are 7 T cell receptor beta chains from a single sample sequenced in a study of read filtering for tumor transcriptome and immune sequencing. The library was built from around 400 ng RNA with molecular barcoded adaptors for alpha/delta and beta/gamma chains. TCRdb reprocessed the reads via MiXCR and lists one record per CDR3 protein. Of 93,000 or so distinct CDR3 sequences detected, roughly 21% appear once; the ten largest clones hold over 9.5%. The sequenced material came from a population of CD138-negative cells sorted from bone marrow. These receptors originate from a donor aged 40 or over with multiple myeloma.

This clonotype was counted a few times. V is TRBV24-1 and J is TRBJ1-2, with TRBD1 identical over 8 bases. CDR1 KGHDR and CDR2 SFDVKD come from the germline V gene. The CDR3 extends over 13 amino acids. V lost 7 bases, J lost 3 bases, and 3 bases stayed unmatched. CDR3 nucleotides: TGTGCCACCAGCAAGGACAGGGACTATGGCTACACCTTC. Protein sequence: CATSKDRDYGYTF.

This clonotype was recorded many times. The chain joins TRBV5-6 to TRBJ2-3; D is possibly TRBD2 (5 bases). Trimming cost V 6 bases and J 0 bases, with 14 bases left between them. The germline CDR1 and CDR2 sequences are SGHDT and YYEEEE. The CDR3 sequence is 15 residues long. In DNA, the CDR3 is TGTGCCAGCACGCCCCGGGGAATTAGCACAGATACGCAGTATTTT. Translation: CASTPRGISTDTQYF.

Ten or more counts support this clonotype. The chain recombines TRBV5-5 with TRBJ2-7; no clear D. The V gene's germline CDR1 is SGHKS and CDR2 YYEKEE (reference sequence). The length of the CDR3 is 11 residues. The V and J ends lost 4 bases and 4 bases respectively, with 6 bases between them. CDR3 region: CASSREYEQYF. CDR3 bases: TGTGCCAGCAGCAGAGAATACGAGCAGTACTTC.

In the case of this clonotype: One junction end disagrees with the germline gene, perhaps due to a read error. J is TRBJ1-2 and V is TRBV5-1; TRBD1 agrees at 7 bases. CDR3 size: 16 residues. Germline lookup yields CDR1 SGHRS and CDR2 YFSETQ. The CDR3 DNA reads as TGCGCCAGCAGCACAATGGGTACAGGGGAAGGGTATGGCTACGCCTTC. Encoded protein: CASSTMGTGEGYGYAF.

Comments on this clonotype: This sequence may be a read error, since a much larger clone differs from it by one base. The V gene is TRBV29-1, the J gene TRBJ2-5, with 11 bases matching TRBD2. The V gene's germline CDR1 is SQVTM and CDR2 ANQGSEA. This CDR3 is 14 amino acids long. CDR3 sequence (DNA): TGCAGCGCCCAAACTAGCGGGGGTCGGGAGACCCCGTACTTC. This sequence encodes CSAQTSGGRETPYF.

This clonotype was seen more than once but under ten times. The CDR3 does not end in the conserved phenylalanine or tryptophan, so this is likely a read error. CDR3: CASSHLTGARTGELFS. CDR3 bases: TGTGCCAGCAGCCATCTAACGGGGGCCCGTACCGGGGAGCTGTTTTCT. The chain employs TRBV14 and TRBJ2-2; perhaps D is TRBD1 or TRBD2 (6 bases each). Germline CDR1 reads SGHDN; CDR2 reads FVKESK. V was trimmed by 3 bases and J by 5 bases, leaving 16 bases between them. This CDR3 contains 16 residues.

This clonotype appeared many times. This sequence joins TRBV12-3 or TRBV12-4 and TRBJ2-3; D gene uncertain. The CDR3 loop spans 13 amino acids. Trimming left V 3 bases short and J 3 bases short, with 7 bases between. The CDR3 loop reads CASSLASTDTQYF. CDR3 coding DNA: TGTGCCAGCAGTTTGGCCTCGACAGATACGCAGTATTTT.